These 15 T cell receptor beta chains were sequenced from one sample in a study of T cells in Graves' hyperthyroidism and ophthalmopathy. RNA transcripts provided the source from which TCR beta CDR3 regions were amplified. The TCR CDR3 first-round RT-PCR relied on the HTBI primer set. One entry per CDR3 protein results from TCRdb running MiXCR on the multiplex PCR reads. This sample has 700,000 to 850,000 distinct CDR3 sequences, with roughly a third found just once. Sequencing was performed on blood. Every receptor here comes from a woman between 35 and 50 years old with Graves' hyperthyroidism.

This clonotype was seen ten or more times. CDR3 sequence (DNA): TGTGCCAGTAGTATGGACAGGGCTAGGATGAATTCACCCCTCCACTTT. Protein sequence: CASSMDRARMNSPLHF. V is TRBV19 and J is TRBJ1-6; 8 bases line up with TRBD1. Germline loops: CDR1 LNHDA, CDR2 SQIVND (reference sequence). The CDR3 has 16 amino acids. The V gene end was trimmed by 3 bases and the J gene end by 7 bases; junction bases not matched to a gene: 8.

As regards this clonotype: A read error is possible here, since a much larger clone lies one base away. This chain uses TRBV20-1 with TRBJ2-5; TRBD2 aligns across 8 bases. There are 14 residues in the CDR3. In germline, CDR1 is DFQATT, CDR2 SNEGSKA (reference sequence). The V gene end was trimmed by 3 bases and the J gene end by 4 bases; junction bases not matched to a gene: 7. As DNA, the CDR3 is TGCAGTGCTAGGGGGGGACTAGTCACAGAGACCCAGTACTTC. Translation gives CSARGGLVTETQYF.

This clonotype was counted a single time. CDR3 loop: CASSFRLAGLSEQYF. The DNA for the CDR3 is TGTGCCAGCAGCTTCAGACTAGCGGGACTCTCCGAGCAGTACTTC. This chain joins TRBV7-8 and TRBJ2-7; 11 nucleotides line up with TRBD2. Germline V gene lookup returns CDR1 SGHVS and CDR2 FQNEAQ. After removal of 3 bases from V and 6 bases from J, the junction contained 7 bases not matched to a gene. The CDR3 has 15 residues.

The chain carries TRBV28 and TRBJ1-1; TRBD1 aligns across 7 bases. With 5 bases clipped from V and 4 bases from J, the junction kept 7 bases outside the gene matches. The CDR3 sequence is 14 residues long. Germline V gene data show CDR1 as MDHEN and CDR2 as SYDVKM. The CDR3 loop reads CASSRGQGITEAFF. CDR3 sequence (DNA): TGTGCCAGCAGTAGGGGGCAGGGAATCACTGAAGCTTTCTTT.

The V gene is TRBV12-3 or TRBV12-4, the J gene TRBJ1-5; D is possibly TRBD1 (6 bases). The V end lost 7 bases, the J end lost 11 bases, and 9 bases lay between the germline ends. The CDR3 runs 10 residues. CDR3 protein: CASTEGAQHF. DNA for the CDR3: TGTGCCAGCACTGAGGGGGCCCAGCATTTT.

This sequence joins TRBV12-3 or TRBV12-4 and TRBJ1-2; D uncertain. There are 12 residues in the CDR3. Deletions cut 5 bases from V and 7 bases from J, with 11 bases between. CDR3 sequence (DNA): TGTGCCAGCAGTATGAGCTACGGTGGCTACACCTTC. As protein: CASSMSYGGYTF.

This chain joins TRBV10-3 and TRBJ1-1; D unresolved. Per germline, CDR1 ENHRY and CDR2 SYGVKD. The V end lost 7 bases, the J end lost 6 bases, and 18 bases lay between the germline ends. This CDR3 region has 14 residues. The DNA for the CDR3 is TGTGCCATCAAAGCGGGAGGGAATTTCGCTGAAGCTTTCTTT. Its translation is CAIKAGGNFAEAFF.

V gene TRBV25-1 combines with J gene TRBJ1-4, with TRBD1 identical over 9 bases. From germline, CDR1 is MGHDK and CDR2 SYGVNS. The CDR3 contains 15 residues. Trimming removed 6 bases from V and 6 bases from J; junction bases left unmatched: 8. CDR3 region: CASSRQGGPYEKLFF. CDR3 in DNA: TGTGCCAGCAGCCGACAGGGGGGGCCCTATGAAAAACTGTTTTTT.

This rearrangement joins TRBV7-2 to TRBJ1-4; D might be TRBD1 (5 bases). The CDR3 is 16 amino acids. CDR1 and CDR2 (germline): SGHTA, FQGNSA. V was trimmed by 4 bases and J by 0 bases, leaving 12 bases between them. CDR3 in amino acids: CASSSSGTATNEKLFF. The CDR3 bases are TGTGCCAGCAGCTCTAGCGGGACTGCAACTAATGAAAAACTGTTTTTT.

This clonotype came up a few times. The chain links TRBV28 to TRBJ2-7, with 10 nucleotides matching TRBD1. CDR1 and CDR2 from the germline V gene are MDHEN and SYDVKM. The CDR3 sequence is 18 residues long. V lost 2 bases, J lost 3 bases, and 13 bases stayed unmatched. The CDR3 here is CASSLKFWDRGPNYEQYF. CDR3 coding DNA: TGTGCCAGCAGTTTAAAGTTTTGGGACAGGGGACCCAACTACGAGCAGTACTTC.

CDR3 bases: TGCGCCAGCAGGGACAGGGGGGGGACTGAAGCTTTCTTT. Translating it yields CASRDRGGTEAFF. V and J are TRBV4-3 and TRBJ1-1; 10 bases agree with TRBD1. Germline V gene lookup returns CDR1 LGHNA and CDR2 YSLEER. Trimming took 6 bases from V and 5 from J; bases not matched to a gene: 3. The CDR3 consists of 13 residues.

This clonotype was picked up many times. The gene calls are TRBV12-3 or TRBV12-4 and TRBJ1-1; the D gene is possibly TRBD1 (5 bases). This CDR3 region has 13 residues. With 3 bases removed from V and 5 bases from J, the gap between germline ends came to 10 bases. DNA for the CDR3: TGTGCCAGCAGTTTCTGGGGGAAAACTGAAGCTTTCTTT. It codes for CASSFWGKTEAFF.

This clonotype was seen many times. The chain has TRBV5-6 and TRBJ1-2; 8 nucleotides agree with TRBD1. There are 14 residues in the CDR3. Germline V gene data show CDR1 as SGHDT and CDR2 as YYEEEE. V lost 1 base, J lost 8 bases, and 7 bases stayed unmatched. The CDR3 is CASSLYDRGSGYTF. CDR3 nucleotides: TGTGCCAGCAGCTTGTACGACAGGGGCTCCGGCTACACCTTC.

This clonotype was detected many times. This chain connects TRBV10-3 to TRBJ2-2; D ambiguous. V dropped 6 bases and J dropped 7 bases, with 6 bases sitting between them. The CDR3 contains 11 residues. Germline V lookup: CDR1 ENHRY, CDR2 SYGVKD. The CDR3 loop is CAIRGNGELFF. The CDR3 bases are TGTGCCATCAGAGGGAACGGGGAGCTGTTTTTT.

The sample holds a few counts of this clonotype. The rearrangement joins TRBV7-9 to TRBJ2-7; possibly TRBD1 for D (5 bases). The CDR3 is 16 amino acids. CDR1 SEHNR and CDR2 FQNEAQ come from the germline V gene (reference sequence). Between the trimmed V and J ends, which lost 5 bases and 4 bases, there was a span of 21 bases. In DNA form, the CDR3 reads TGTGCCAGCAGCCCTTGGGGCCCCAAGGGCCTATACGAGCAGTACTTC. Its translation is CASSPWGPKGLYEQYF. Combining the CDR3 with reference TRBV7-9 and TRBJ2-7 gives the whole variable domain DTGVSQNPRHKITKRGQNVTFRCDPISEHNRLYWYRQTLGQGPEFLTYFQNEAQLEKSRLLSDRFSAERPKGSFSTLEIQRTEQGDSAMYLCASSPWGPKGLYEQYFGPGTRLTVT.